One and the same sample provided the 25 T cell receptor beta chains below, sequenced in a study of T cell repertoires in ileal Crohn's disease. Repertoires were generated with immunoSEQ multiplex PCR, while TCRdb's copy carries only in-frame clones and drops some. The sample records 10,000 to 14,000 clones, about 70% being singletons. Sequencing input: ileal tissue. These TCRs come from an adult with Crohn's disease.

The chain uses TRBV29-1 and TRBJ1-5; D is perhaps TRBD1 (5 bases). From germline, CDR1 is SQVTM and CDR2 ANQGSEA. V lost 6 bases, J lost 5 bases, and 14 bases lay in between. This CDR3 spans 13 amino acids. The CDR3 sequence is CSVETGYDQPQHF. CDR3 coding DNA: TGCAGCGTCGAAACAGGTTATGATCAGCCCCAGCATTTT.

This chain uses TRBV5-1 with TRBJ1-1; 10 positions match TRBD1. Trimming at V came to 0 bases and at J to 5 bases, leaving 10 bases not matched to a gene. The CDR3 has 17 residues. Germline V CDR1 and CDR2: SGHRS, YFSETQ. CDR3: CASSLGGAGQGGTEAFF. The DNA of the CDR3 is TGCGCCAGCAGCTTGGGGGGGGCCGGACAGGGGGGAACTGAAGCTTTCTTT.

The genes are TRBV28 and TRBJ2-2, with a tentative D call TRBD2 (6 bases). The CDR3 is 19 amino acids. Trimming cost V 1 base and J 1 base, with 19 bases left between them. Germline lookup yields CDR1 MDHEN and CDR2 SYDVKM. CDR3 DNA: TGTGCCAGCAGTTTATCCCCTACGACTAGATCGGAGAACACCGGGGAGCTGTTTTTT. Residues: CASSLSPTTRSENTGELFF. Together with reference TRBV28 and TRBJ2-2, the CDR3 gives the full variable domain: DVKVTQSSRYLVKRTGEKVFLECVQDMDHENMFWYRQDPGLGLRLIYFSYDVKMKEKGDIPEGYSVSREKKERFSLILESASTNQTSMYLCASSLSPTTRSENTGELFFGEGSRLTVL.

The chain employs TRBV5-1 and TRBJ2-7; D not resolved. Trimming left V 0 bases short and J 2 bases short, with 12 bases between. CDR1 and CDR2 (germline): SGHRS, YFSETQ. The CDR3 sequence is 15 residues long. The CDR3 spells CASSLAQEPAYEQYF. CDR3 coding DNA: TGCGCCAGCAGCTTGGCCCAGGAACCCGCCTACGAGCAGTACTTC. The variable domain in full, with the rest retrieved from reference TRBV5-1 and TRBJ2-7, is KAGVTQTPRYLIKTRGQQVTLSCSPISGHRSVSWYQQTPGQGLQFLFEYFSETQRNKGNFPGRFSGRQFSNSRSEMNVSTLELGDSALYLCASSLAQEPAYEQYFGPGTRLTVT.

In this sample, this clone turned up once. Different DNA sequences within this sample yield the same CDR3. CDR3 amino acids: CASSYDSNYGYTF. The CDR3 nucleotides are TGTGCCAGCAGTTACGACAGTAACTATGGCTACACCTTC. This chain uses TRBV6-5 with TRBJ1-2, with D perhaps TRBD1 (5 bases). V was pared by 2 bases and J by 1 base, with 5 bases between. The CDR3 is made up of 13 amino acids. The germline CDR1 and CDR2 sequences are MNHEY and SVGAGI.

In this sample, this clone turned up once. The junction departs from the called germline gene at one end, perhaps through a read error. This rearrangement joins TRBV7-7 to TRBJ2-7; tentative D call: TRBD1 (5 bases). This CDR3 spans 14 amino acids. Germline lookup yields CDR1 SSHAT and CDR2 FNYEAQ (reference sequence). Written as DNA, the CDR3 is TGTGCTAGCAGCTTAGAGGTGGGGCAGGGCGAGCAGTACTTC. Amino acids: CASSLEVGQGEQYF.

The chain carries TRBV7-6 and TRBJ1-2; D gene uncertain. Germline values: CDR1 SGHVS, CDR2 FNYEAQ. The CDR3 has 13 residues. Trimming cost V 2 bases and J 8 bases, with 12 bases left between them. DNA for the CDR3: TGTGCCAGCAGCTTAACCGCGTCGGGAGGCTACACCTTC. It codes for CASSLTASGGYTF.

The J gene is TRBJ2-1, the V gene TRBV9, with 9 bases that match TRBD2. This CDR3 contains 15 residues. CDR1 is SGDLS, CDR2 YYNGEE, per germline. Trimming at V came to 3 bases and at J to 4 bases, leaving 5 bases not matched to a gene. The CDR3 nucleotides read TGTGCCAGCAGCGCCCGCAGCGGGGGGTACAATGAGCAGTTCTTC. It codes for CASSARSGGYNEQFF.

This clone has only one observation. The chain recombines TRBV4-1 with TRBJ1-3; D remains ambiguous. Trimming left V 3 bases short and J 4 bases short, with 19 bases between. Looked up from germline, CDR1 is MGHRA and CDR2 is YSYEKL. CDR3 length: 17 residues. As DNA, the CDR3 is TGCGCCAGCAGCCACGAGAGGCTCCGCGGGTTCGGAAACACCATATATTTT. Translating gives CASSHERLRGFGNTIYF.

The J gene is TRBJ1-1, the V gene TRBV7-6; D remains unclear. Germline assignment: CDR1 SGHVS and CDR2 FNYEAQ. Trimming took 2 bases from V and 0 from J, leaving 7 bases between them. The CDR3 extends over 14 amino acids. The CDR3 nucleotides read TGTGCCAGCAGCTTAACGGGGATGAACACTGAAGCTTTCTTT. The encoded protein is CASSLTGMNTEAFF.

This sequence joins TRBV4-1 and TRBJ2-1, with TRBD2 identical over 13 bases. Trimming cost V 3 bases and J 12 bases; bases outside gene matches: 8. Per the germline V gene, CDR1 is MGHRA and CDR2 is YSYEKL. The CDR3 consists of 15 residues. The CDR3 sequence: CASSHMGLAGTWQFF. The DNA of the CDR3 is TGCGCCAGCAGCCATATGGGACTAGCGGGGACCTGGCAGTTCTTC.

The chain combines TRBV5-1 with TRBJ2-1; 15 nucleotides align to TRBD2. The CDR3 is 17 amino acids. V was clipped by 4 bases and J by 1 base; unmatched bases: 3. Germline V gives CDR1 SGHRS, CDR2 YFSETQ. CDR3 sequence (DNA): TGCGCCAGCAGCGGACTAGCGGGGGGGCGGTCCTACAATGAGCAGTTCTTC. Its translation is CASSGLAGGRSYNEQFF.

CDR3: CASSLGPGTGELFF. CDR3 nucleotides: TGTGCCAGCAGCTTAGGACCGGGGACCGGGGAGCTGTTTTTT. The chain has TRBV7-7 and TRBJ2-2; weak D call: TRBD2 (5 bases). Germline V CDR1 and CDR2: SSHAT, FNYEAQ (reference sequence). V was trimmed by 1 base and J by 5 bases, leaving 8 bases between them. The CDR3 is 14 amino acids.

The chain uses TRBV29-1 and TRBJ1-1; TRBD1 is a possible D gene (5 bases). CDR1 is SQVTM and CDR2 is ANQGSEA in the germline V gene. The CDR3 is made up of 14 amino acids. The germline V and J ends were trimmed by 6 bases and 0 bases, with 14 bases remaining between them. CDR3 nucleotide sequence: TGCAGCGTCACCGAGGGACTCATGAACACTGAAGCTTTCTTT. Translation gives CSVTEGLMNTEAFF.

The chain links TRBV7-9 to TRBJ2-1; tentatively, D is TRBD1 (6 bases). This CDR3 spans 16 amino acids. Germline values: CDR1 SEHNR, CDR2 FQNEAQ (reference sequence). The V and J ends lost 5 bases and 0 bases respectively, with 14 bases between them. CDR3 bases: TGTGCCAGCAGCCCGGACAGTCGAAGCTCCTACAATGAGCAGTTCTTC. This encodes CASSPDSRSSYNEQFF.

On this clone: A junction boundary mismatches the germline segment, possibly from a read error. This sequence joins TRBV7-2 and TRBJ1-1, with TRBD1 matching over 7 bases. Germline-derived CDR1 and CDR2 are SGHTA and FQGNSA. The CDR3 extends over 15 amino acids. This chain's CDR3 is CASTLDRVKNTEAFF. The CDR3 nucleotides are TGTGCCAGCACCTTAGACAGGGTCAAGAACACTGAAGCTTTCTTT.

CDR3 DNA: TGTGCCAGCAGCCTAAGGACAGGGGACTCCTACGAGCAGTACTTC. This encodes CASSLRTGDSYEQYF. V gene TRBV14 combines with J gene TRBJ2-7, with TRBD1 matching 9 bases. Germline CDR1 reads SGHDN; CDR2 reads FVKESK. The V segment lost 4 bases and the J segment 0 bases; nucleotides outside the gene matches: 4. The length of the CDR3 is 15 residues.

The CDR3 bases are TGTGCCAGCAGACAGGGGCTCAATCAGCCCCAGCATTTT. Amino acid sequence: CASRQGLNQPQHF. This sequence joins TRBV28 and TRBJ1-5, with 7 bases lining up with TRBD1. This CDR3 has 13 residues. With 6 bases clipped from V and 3 bases from J, the junction kept 2 bases outside the gene matches. The V gene's germline CDR1 is MDHEN and CDR2 SYDVKM.

The chain is built from TRBV11-2 and TRBJ2-4, with D maybe TRBD1 (6 bases). The length of the CDR3 is 15 residues. V lost 5 bases and J 3 bases, leaving 14 bases between the germline ends. CDR1 and CDR2 from the germline V gene are SGHAT and FQNNGV. The CDR3 sequence is CASSPVQGYKNIQYF. CDR3 DNA: TGTGCCAGCAGCCCCGTACAGGGTTACAAAAACATTCAGTACTTC.

V usage is TRBV4-1 and J usage is TRBJ1-6, with 7 bases aligning to TRBD1. CDR3 length: 14 amino acids. Losses at the gene ends were 4 bases for V and 7 bases for J; bases not matched to a gene: 4. Germline CDR1 MGHRA, CDR2 YSYEKL. CDR3 loop: CASSRDRANSPLHF. CDR3 in DNA: TGCGCCAGCAGCCGTGACAGGGCGAATTCACCCCTCCACTTT.

The chain links TRBV4-1 to TRBJ1-2, with D hard to call. The V end lost 4 bases, the J end lost 1 base, and 10 bases lay between the germline ends. The CDR3 is 14 residues long. Germline lookup yields CDR1 MGHRA and CDR2 YSYEKL. The CDR3 DNA sequence: TGCGCCAGCAGCCCCATAAGCCTTAACTATGGCTACACCTTC. Amino acids: CASSPISLNYGYTF.

This clone was detected only a few times. The V call is TRBV7-3, the J call TRBJ1-6; possibly TRBD1 for D (5 bases). V dropped 1 base and J dropped 9 bases, with 13 bases sitting between them. CDR1 and CDR2 (germline): SGHTA, FQGTGA. This CDR3 has 15 residues. This chain's CDR3 is CASSLIGGGSSPLHF. As DNA, the CDR3 is TGTGCCAGCAGCTTAATCGGGGGGGGGAGTTCACCCCTCCACTTT.

The chain links TRBV11-3 to TRBJ2-1, with D perhaps TRBD2 (7 bases). Germline CDR1 SGHNT, CDR2 YENEEA. Trimming took off 8 bases at V and 8 bases at J, with 22 bases between the two ends. The CDR3 consists of 15 residues. CDR3 sequence reads: CASGDQLGGVYEQFF. The CDR3 DNA sequence: TGTGCCAGCGGAGACCAACTAGGGGGGGTCTATGAGCAGTTCTTC.

The V call is TRBV2, the J call TRBJ2-2, with unresolved D. CDR1 and CDR2 (germline): SNHLY, FYNNEI. This CDR3 comprises 14 residues. V was cut by 7 bases and J by 0 bases, with 9 bases left in between. As DNA, the CDR3 is TGTGCCAGCAAAACAGAAGCGAACACCGGGGAGCTGTTTTTT. Amino acids: CASKTEANTGELFF.

This clone occurred once. The genes are TRBV18 and TRBJ1-1, with D maybe TRBD1 (6 bases). The V end lost 6 bases, the J end lost 1 base, and 9 bases lay between the germline ends. The CDR3 is 13 residues long. Germline values: CDR1 KGHSH, CDR2 LQKENI. CDR3 sequence (DNA): TGTGCCAGCTCCCAGGGGACGAACACTGAAGCTTTCTTT. This translates into CASSQGTNTEAFF.